This is a list of T cell receptor beta chains from one sample in a study of shared clonotypes between healthy human individuals. Profiled with immunoSEQ multiplex PCR; TCRdb holds only in-frame clones, not every one. Among over a million clones, approximately 98.5% were seen once, and the ten largest hold about 0.34%. The source material was naive CD4+ T cells sorted from blood. The source is a man aged 25 to 45 in good health. The CDR3 runs from the conserved cysteine through the conserved F or W. Fields, in order: J gene, D gene, clone size, V gene, CDR3 DNA, CDR3 protein. A D gene is named only where the DNA matches it firmly. Size tells how often a clone was seen (once, few, many) or the class of an expanded clone, and some rows leave it out.

J gene: TRBJ2-6
D gene: .
clone size: .
V gene: TRBV7-2
CDR3 DNA: TGTGCCAGCAGCCCCATACGGGTACGTTCTGGGGCCAACGTCCTGACTTTC
CDR3 protein: CASSPIRVRSGANVLTF

J gene: TRBJ1-2
D gene: .
clone size: .
V gene: TRBV27
CDR3 DNA: TGTGCCAGCAGTCCGCGGGGACCACAAGGCCAGGGGTATGGCTACACCTTC
CDR3 protein: CASSPRGPQGQGYGYTF

J gene: TRBJ2-1
D gene: TRBD2
clone size: .
V gene: TRBV7-2
CDR3 DNA: TGTGCCAGCAGCTTAAGATCTAGCGGGAGTGATGAGCAGTTCTTC
CDR3 protein: CASSLRSSGSDEQFF

J gene: TRBJ1-2
D gene: .
clone size: .
V gene: TRBV9
CDR3 DNA: TGTGCCAGCAGCGTAGCAGGACAGCTTTATGGCTACACCTTC
CDR3 protein: CASSVAGQLYGYTF

J gene: TRBJ1-2
D gene: TRBD1
clone size: once
V gene: TRBV18
CDR3 DNA: TGTGCCAGCTCACCTTTGGACAGGGTGGACTATGGCTACACCTTC
CDR3 protein: CASSPLDRVDYGYTF

J gene: TRBJ2-1
D gene: TRBD2
clone size: .
V gene: TRBV9
CDR3 DNA: TGTGCCAGCAGCGTAATTACTAGCGGATACAATGAGCAGTTCTTC
CDR3 protein: CASSVITSGYNEQFF

J gene: TRBJ2-7
D gene: .
clone size: .
V gene: TRBV7-8
CDR3 DNA: TGTGCCAGCAGAGATCGGCGGACCCGCGGAGGGGAGCAGTACTTC
CDR3 protein: CASRDRRTRGGEQYF

J gene: TRBJ2-1
D gene: .
clone size: .
V gene: TRBV5-4
CDR3 DNA: TGTGCCAGCAAGGTATCCCCCGGGACCGCAGATTCGCAGTTCTTC
CDR3 protein: CASKVSPGTADSQFF

J gene: TRBJ1-2
D gene: TRBD1
clone size: .
V gene: TRBV5-1
CDR3 DNA: TGCGCCAGCAGCTCGGGACAGGGCTATGGCTACACCTTC
CDR3 protein: CASSSGQGYGYTF

J gene: TRBJ2-2
D gene: .
clone size: .
V gene: TRBV10-3
CDR3 DNA: TGTGCCATCAGTGAGGGAACAGGGCGTGACACCGGGGAGCTGTTTTTT
CDR3 protein: CAISEGTGRDTGELFF

J gene: TRBJ2-5
D gene: .
clone size: once
V gene: TRBV5-4
CDR3 DNA: TGTGCCAGCAGCCCGGCCGAAAGGGAGACCCAGTACTTC
CDR3 protein: CASSPAERETQYF

J gene: TRBJ1-1
D gene: .
clone size: .
V gene: TRBV7-9
CDR3 DNA: TGTGCCAGCAGCTTAGACCAGGGGAGGGACACTGAAGCTTTCTTT
CDR3 protein: CASSLDQGRDTEAFF

J gene: TRBJ1-4
D gene: .
clone size: .
V gene: TRBV7-9
CDR3 DNA: TGTGCCAGCAGCTTAAAACAGGTGGATGAAAAACTGTTTTTT
CDR3 protein: CASSLKQVDEKLFF

J gene: TRBJ2-7
D gene: TRBD1
clone size: .
V gene: TRBV15
CDR3 DNA: TGTGCCACCAGCAGAGCACAGGGGGTCTACGAGCAGTACTTC
CDR3 protein: CATSRAQGVYEQYF

J gene: TRBJ2-7
D gene: TRBD2
clone size: .
V gene: TRBV11-2
CDR3 DNA: TGTGCCAGCAGCCAACTAGCGGGGCCCTACGAGCAGTACTTC
CDR3 protein: CASSQLAGPYEQYF

J gene: TRBJ2-1
D gene: TRBD2
clone size: .
V gene: TRBV11-2
CDR3 DNA: TGTGCCAGCAGAGTAGCGGGAGGAACCAATGAGCAGTTCTTC
CDR3 protein: CASRVAGGTNEQFF

J gene: TRBJ2-7
D gene: TRBD1
clone size: .
V gene: TRBV28
CDR3 DNA: TGTGCCAGCAGTTCCCCTGGGACAGGGCGGAACGAGCAGTACTTC
CDR3 protein: CASSSPGTGRNEQYF

J gene: TRBJ1-1
D gene: .
clone size: few
V gene: TRBV5-1
CDR3 DNA: TGCGCCAGCAGCTTGGGGACGGTGAACACTGAAGCTTTCTTT
CDR3 protein: CASSLGTVNTEAFF

J gene: TRBJ2-3
D gene: .
clone size: .
V gene: TRBV5-4
CDR3 DNA: TGTGCCAGCAGCTCGGGAGTGAAACCTAGCACAGATACGCAGTATTTT
CDR3 protein: CASSSGVKPSTDTQYF

J gene: TRBJ2-3
D gene: TRBD2
clone size: once
V gene: TRBV5-1
CDR3 DNA: TGCGCCAGCAGCCGAGGGACTAGCGGGAGGGCGATCACAGATACGCAGTATTTT
CDR3 protein: CASSRGTSGRAITDTQYF